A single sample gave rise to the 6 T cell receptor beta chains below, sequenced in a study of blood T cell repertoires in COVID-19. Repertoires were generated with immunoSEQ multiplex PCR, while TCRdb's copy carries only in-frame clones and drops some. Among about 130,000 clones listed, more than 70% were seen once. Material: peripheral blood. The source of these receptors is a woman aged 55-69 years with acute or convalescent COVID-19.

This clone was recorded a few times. This CDR3 reads CASSLQGGWTNEAFF. The CDR3 DNA reads TGCGCCAGCAGCCTACAGGGGGGGTGGACCAATGAAGCTTTCTTT. The chain carries TRBV5-1 and TRBJ1-1; the match to TRBD1 covers 8 bases. The V gene's germline CDR1 is SGHRS and CDR2 YFSETQ. This CDR3 spans 15 amino acids. The V segment lost 4 bases and the J segment 7 bases; nucleotides outside the gene matches: 12.

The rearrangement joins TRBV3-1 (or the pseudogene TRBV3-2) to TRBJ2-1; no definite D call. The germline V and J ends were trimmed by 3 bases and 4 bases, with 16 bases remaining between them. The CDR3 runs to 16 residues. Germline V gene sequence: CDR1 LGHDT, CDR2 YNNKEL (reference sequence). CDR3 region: CASSQLPRRDYNEQFF. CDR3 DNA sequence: TGTGCCAGCAGCCAGTTACCCCGCCGCGATTACAATGAGCAGTTCTTC.

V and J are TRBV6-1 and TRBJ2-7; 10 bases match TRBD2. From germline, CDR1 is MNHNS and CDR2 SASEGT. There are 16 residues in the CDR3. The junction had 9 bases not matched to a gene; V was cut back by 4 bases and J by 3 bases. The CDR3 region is CASSALAGESLYEQYV. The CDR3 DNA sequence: TGTGCCAGCAGTGCCCTAGCGGGAGAATCCCTCTACGAGCAGTACGTC.

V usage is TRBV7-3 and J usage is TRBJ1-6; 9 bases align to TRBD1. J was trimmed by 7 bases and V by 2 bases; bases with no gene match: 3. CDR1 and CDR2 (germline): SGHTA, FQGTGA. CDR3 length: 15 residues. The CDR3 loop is CASSLGQGRNSPLHF. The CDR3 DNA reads TGTGCCAGCAGCTTAGGACAGGGGAGGAATTCACCCCTCCACTTT.

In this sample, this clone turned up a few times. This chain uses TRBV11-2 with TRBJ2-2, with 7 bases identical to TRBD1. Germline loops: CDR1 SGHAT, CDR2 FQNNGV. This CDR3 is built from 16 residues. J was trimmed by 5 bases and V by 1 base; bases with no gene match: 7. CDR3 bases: TGTGCCAGCAGCTTAGTAGGGGGCAGGGGAACCGGGGAGCTGTTTTTT. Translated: CASSLVGGRGTGELFF.

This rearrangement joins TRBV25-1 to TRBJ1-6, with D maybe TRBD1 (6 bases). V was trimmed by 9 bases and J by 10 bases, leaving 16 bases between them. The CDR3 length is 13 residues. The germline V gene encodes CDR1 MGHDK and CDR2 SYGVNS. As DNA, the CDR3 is TGTGCCAGTAACAGGGATTTTGGGTCACCCCTCCACTTT. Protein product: CASNRDFGSPLHF.